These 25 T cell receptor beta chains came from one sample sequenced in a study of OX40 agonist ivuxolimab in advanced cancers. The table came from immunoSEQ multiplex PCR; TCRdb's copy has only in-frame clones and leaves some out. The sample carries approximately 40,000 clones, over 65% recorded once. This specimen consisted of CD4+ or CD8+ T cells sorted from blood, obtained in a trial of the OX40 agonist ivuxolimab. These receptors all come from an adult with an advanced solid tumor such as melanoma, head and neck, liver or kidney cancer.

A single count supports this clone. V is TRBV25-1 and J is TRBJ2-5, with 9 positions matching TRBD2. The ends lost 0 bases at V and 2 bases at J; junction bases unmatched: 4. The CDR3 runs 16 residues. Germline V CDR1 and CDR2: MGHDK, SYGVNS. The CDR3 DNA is TGTGCCAGCAGTGAATACGGACTAGCGCTTCAAGAGACCCAGTACTTC. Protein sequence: CASSEYGLALQETQYF.

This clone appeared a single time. The CDR3 here is CASSPLTGWDEQFF. CDR3 nucleotide sequence: TGCGCCAGCAGCCCCCTGACAGGGTGGGATGAGCAGTTCTTC. This chain links TRBV4-1 with TRBJ2-1, with 7 nucleotides matching TRBD1. V lost 4 bases and J lost 8; bases outside the gene matches: 8. The germline CDR1 and CDR2 sequences are MGHRA and YSYEKL. The CDR3 is 14 residues long.

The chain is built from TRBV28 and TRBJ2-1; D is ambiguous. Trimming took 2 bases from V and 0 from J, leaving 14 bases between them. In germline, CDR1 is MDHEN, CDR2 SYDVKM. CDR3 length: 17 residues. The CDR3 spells CASSLEVGPSSYNEQFF. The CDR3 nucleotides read TGTGCCAGCAGTTTAGAGGTGGGCCCGAGCTCCTACAATGAGCAGTTCTTC.

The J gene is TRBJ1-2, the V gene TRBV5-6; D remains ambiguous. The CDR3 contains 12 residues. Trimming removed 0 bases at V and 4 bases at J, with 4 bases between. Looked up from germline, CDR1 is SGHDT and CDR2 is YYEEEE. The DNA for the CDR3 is TGTGCCAGCAGCTTGGGGACCTATGGCTACACCTTC. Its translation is CASSLGTYGYTF.

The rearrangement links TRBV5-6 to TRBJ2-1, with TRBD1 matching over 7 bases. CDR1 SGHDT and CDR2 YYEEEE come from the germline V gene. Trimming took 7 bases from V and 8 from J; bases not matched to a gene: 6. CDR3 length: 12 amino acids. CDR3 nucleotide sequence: TGTGCCAGCCACAGGGGACGCGATGAGCAGTTCTTC. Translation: CASHRGRDEQFF.

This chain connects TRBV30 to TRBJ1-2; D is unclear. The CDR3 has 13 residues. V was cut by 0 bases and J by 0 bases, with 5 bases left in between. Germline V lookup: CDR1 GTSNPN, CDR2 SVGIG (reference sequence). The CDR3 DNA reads TGTGCCTGGAGTGTAGGAACTAACTATGGCTACACCTTC. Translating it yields CAWSVGTNYGYTF.

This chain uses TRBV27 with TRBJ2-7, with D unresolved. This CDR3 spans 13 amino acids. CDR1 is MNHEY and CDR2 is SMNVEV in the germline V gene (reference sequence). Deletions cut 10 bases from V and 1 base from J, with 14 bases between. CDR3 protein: CATKDTASYEQYF. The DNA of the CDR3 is TGTGCCACTAAAGACACAGCGTCCTACGAGCAGTACTTC.

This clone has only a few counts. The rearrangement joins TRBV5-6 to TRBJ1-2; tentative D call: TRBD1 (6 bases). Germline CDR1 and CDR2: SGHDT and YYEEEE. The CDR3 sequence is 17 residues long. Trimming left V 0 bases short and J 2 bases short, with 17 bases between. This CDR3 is CASSLAFRTEANYGYTF. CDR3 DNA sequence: TGTGCCAGCAGCTTGGCCTTCCGGACAGAAGCGAACTATGGCTACACCTTC.

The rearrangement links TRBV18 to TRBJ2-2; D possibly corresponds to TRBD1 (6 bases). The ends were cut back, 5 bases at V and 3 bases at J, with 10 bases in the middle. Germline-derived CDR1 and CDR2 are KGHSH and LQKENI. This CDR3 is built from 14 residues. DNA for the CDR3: TGTGCCAGCTCAGCCCCAGGGGACACCGGGGAGCTGTTTTTT. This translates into CASSAPGDTGELFF.

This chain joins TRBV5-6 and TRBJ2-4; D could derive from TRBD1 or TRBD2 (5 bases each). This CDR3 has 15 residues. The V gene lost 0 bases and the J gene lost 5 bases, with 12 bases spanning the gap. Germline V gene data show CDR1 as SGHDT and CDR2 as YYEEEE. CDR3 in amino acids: CASSLVRGVENIQYF. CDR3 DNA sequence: TGTGCCAGCAGCTTGGTAAGAGGGGTCGAAAACATTCAGTACTTC.

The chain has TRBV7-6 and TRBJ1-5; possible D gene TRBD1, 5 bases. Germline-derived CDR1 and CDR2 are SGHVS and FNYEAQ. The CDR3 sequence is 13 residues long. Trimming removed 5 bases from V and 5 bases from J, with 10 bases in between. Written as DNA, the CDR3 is TGTGCCAGCAGCCGGGACGGTTATCAGCCCCAGCATTTT. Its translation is CASSRDGYQPQHF.

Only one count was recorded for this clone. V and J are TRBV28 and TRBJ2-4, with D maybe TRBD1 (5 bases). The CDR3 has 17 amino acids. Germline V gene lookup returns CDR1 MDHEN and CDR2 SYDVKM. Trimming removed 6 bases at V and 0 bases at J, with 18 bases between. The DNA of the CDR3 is TGTGCCAGCAGCTCGAATAGGGCAGGGCTAGCCAAAAACATTCAGTACTTC. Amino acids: CASSSNRAGLAKNIQYF.

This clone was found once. The CDR3 sequence: CASSTDSYTGELFF. In nucleotides, the CDR3 is TGCGCCAGCAGCACAGACAGTTACACCGGGGAGCTGTTTTTT. This chain uses TRBV5-1 with TRBJ2-2; tentative D call: TRBD1 (5 bases). The ends were cut back, 4 bases at V and 3 bases at J, with 10 bases in the middle. The germline gives CDR1 SGHRS, CDR2 YFSETQ. This CDR3 comprises 14 residues. The variable domain in full, completed from reference TRBV5-1 and TRBJ2-2, reads KAGVTQTPRYLIKTRGQQVTLSCSPISGHRSVSWYQQTPGQGLQFLFEYFSETQRNKGNFPGRFSGRQFSNSRSEMNVSTLELGDSALYLCASSTDSYTGELFFGEGSRLTVL.

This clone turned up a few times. This CDR3 reads CASSLGQNYGYTF. In nucleotides, the CDR3 is TGTGCCAGCAGCCTCGGACAGAACTATGGCTACACCTTC. The chain recombines TRBV5-6 with TRBJ1-2; tentative D call: TRBD1 (6 bases). Germline V gene data show CDR1 as SGHDT and CDR2 as YYEEEE. The CDR3 totals 13 residues. V lost 4 bases and J lost 2, with 9 bases in between.

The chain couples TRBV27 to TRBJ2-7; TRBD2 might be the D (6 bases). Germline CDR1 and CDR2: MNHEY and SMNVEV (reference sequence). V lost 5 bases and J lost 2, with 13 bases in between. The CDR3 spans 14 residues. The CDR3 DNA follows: TGTGCCAGCAGTCCGAGAGCGGGTACCTACGAGCAGTACTTC. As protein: CASSPRAGTYEQYF.

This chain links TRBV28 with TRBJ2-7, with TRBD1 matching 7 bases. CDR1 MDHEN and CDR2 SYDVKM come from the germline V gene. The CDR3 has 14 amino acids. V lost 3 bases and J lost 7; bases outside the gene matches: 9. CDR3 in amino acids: CASSFATDRAEQYF. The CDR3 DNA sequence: TGTGCCAGCAGTTTTGCAACCGACAGGGCGGAGCAGTACTTC.

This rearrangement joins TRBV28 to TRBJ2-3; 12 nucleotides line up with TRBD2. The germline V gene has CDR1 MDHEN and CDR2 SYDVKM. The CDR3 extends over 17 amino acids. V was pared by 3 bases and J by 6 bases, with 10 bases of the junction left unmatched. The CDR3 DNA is TGTGCCAGCAGTTTCCTAGCGGGAGGGCCATTTGACGATACGCAGTATTTT. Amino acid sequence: CASSFLAGGPFDDTQYF.

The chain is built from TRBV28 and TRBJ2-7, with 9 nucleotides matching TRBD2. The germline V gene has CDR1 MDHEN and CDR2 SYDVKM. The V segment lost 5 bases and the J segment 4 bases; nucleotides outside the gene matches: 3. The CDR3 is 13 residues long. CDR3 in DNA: TGTGCCAGCAGTGCAGGACTAGCGTACGAGCAGTACTTC. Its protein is CASSAGLAYEQYF.

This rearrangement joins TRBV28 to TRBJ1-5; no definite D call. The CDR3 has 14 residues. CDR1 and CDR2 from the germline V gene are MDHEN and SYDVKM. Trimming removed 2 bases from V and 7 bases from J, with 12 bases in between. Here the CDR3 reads CASSLIGSGQPQHF. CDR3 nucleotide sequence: TGTGCCAGCAGTTTAATCGGTAGCGGGCAGCCCCAGCATTTT. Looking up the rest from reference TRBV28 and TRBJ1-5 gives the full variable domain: DVKVTQSSRYLVKRTGEKVFLECVQDMDHENMFWYRQDPGLGLRLIYFSYDVKMKEKGDIPEGYSVSREKKERFSLILESASTNQTSMYLCASSLIGSGQPQHFGDGTRLSIL.

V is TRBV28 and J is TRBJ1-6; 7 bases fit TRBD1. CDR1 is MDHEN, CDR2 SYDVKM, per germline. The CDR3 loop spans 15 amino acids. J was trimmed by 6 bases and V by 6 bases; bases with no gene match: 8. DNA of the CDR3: TGTGCCAGCAGCCAACCGACAGGGCTTAATTCACCCCTCCACTTT. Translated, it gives CASSQPTGLNSPLHF.

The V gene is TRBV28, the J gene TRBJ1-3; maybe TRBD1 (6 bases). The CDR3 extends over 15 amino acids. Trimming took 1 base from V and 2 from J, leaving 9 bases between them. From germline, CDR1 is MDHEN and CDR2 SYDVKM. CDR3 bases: TGTGCCAGCAGTTTATCAGGGGATCCTGGAAACACCATATATTTT. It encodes CASSLSGDPGNTIYF.

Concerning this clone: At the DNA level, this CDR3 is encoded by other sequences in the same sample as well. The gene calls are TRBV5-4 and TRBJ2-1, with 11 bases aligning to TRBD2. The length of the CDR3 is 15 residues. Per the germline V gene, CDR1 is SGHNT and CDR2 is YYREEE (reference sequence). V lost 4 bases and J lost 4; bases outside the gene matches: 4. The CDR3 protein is CASSPGTSGYNEQFF. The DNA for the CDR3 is TGTGCCAGCAGCCCCGGGACTAGCGGATACAATGAGCAGTTCTTC.

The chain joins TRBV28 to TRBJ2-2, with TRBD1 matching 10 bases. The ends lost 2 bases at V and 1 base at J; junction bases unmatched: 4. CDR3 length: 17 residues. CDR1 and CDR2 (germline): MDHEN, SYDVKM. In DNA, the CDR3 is TGTGCCAGCAGTTTAGGGACAGGGGATAAGAACACCGGGGAGCTGTTTTTT. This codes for CASSLGTGDKNTGELFF.

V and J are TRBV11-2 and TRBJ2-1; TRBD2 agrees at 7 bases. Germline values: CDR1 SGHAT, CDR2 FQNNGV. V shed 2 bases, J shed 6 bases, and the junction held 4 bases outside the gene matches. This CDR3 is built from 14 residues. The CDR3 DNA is TGTGCCAGCAGCTTAAGACTAGCAGGCAATGAGCAGTTCTTC. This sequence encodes CASSLRLAGNEQFF.

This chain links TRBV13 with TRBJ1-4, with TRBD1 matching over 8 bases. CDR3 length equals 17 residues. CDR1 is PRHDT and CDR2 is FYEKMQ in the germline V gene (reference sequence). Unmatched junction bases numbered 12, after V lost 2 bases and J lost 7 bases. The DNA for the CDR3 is TGTGCCAGCAGCTTACGCGGACAGGGTTGGGGTAGTGAAAAACTGTTTTTT. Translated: CASSLRGQGWGSEKLFF.